A single sample gave rise to the 4 T cell receptor beta chains below, sequenced in a study of T cells in Graves' hyperthyroidism and ophthalmopathy. Using RNA transcripts as the source, TCR beta CDR3 regions were amplified. HTBI primers were employed in a first-round RT-PCR of the TCR CDR3. TCRdb independently ran MiXCR on the multiplex PCR reads; one entry per CDR3 protein. The sample yields a few hundred thousand distinct CDR3 sequences, 12% to 15% seen once. The source material was blood. The receptor source for this set is a middle-aged woman with Graves' hyperthyroidism.

This clonotype was seen ten or more times. This chain links TRBV6-1 with TRBJ2-7; the match to TRBD2 covers 14 bases. Germline lookup yields CDR1 MNHNS and CDR2 SASEGT. With 6 bases clipped from V and 1 base from J, the junction kept 5 bases outside the gene matches. This CDR3 is built from 16 residues. CDR3 in DNA: TGTGCCAGCAGGAGACTAGCGGGAGGGGGGTCCTACGAGCAGTACTTC. This encodes CASRRLAGGGSYEQYF.

The sample holds many counts of this clonotype. V and J are TRBV12-3 or TRBV12-4 and TRBJ2-3; TRBD1 is a possible D gene (6 bases). Trimming took 6 bases from V and 5 from J, leaving 18 bases between them. The CDR3 loop spans 15 amino acids. The chain's CDR3 is CASSPQGVRLDTQYF. The CDR3 DNA reads as TGTGCCAGCAGCCCACAGGGAGTTCGATTAGATACGCAGTATTTT.

At least ten counts were recorded for this clonotype. The chain couples TRBV12-3 or TRBV12-4 to TRBJ2-7; 7 positions agree with TRBD1. The CDR3 is made up of 14 amino acids. The V gene end was trimmed by 6 bases and the J gene end by 7 bases; junction bases not matched to a gene: 12. For the CDR3, the DNA is TGTGCCAGCAGACGTACAGGGACAGCTGGGGAGCAGTACTTC. This codes for CASRRTGTAGEQYF.

This clonotype was seen more than once but under ten times. The rearrangement uses TRBV3-1 and TRBJ1-3, with 10 bases aligning to TRBD1. V was clipped by 3 bases and J by 3 bases; unmatched bases: 8. The CDR3 totals 17 residues. Germline values: CDR1 LGHDT, CDR2 YNNKEL (reference sequence). The CDR3 loop reads CASSQDRDRGRGNTIYF. DNA for the CDR3: TGTGCCAGCAGCCAGGATCGGGACAGGGGTCGTGGAAACACCATATATTTT.